The clone carrying this TCR beta chain was counted between two and nine times. Its specificity is unknown. The record originates from a study of T-cell memory formation after mild COVID-19. General study points: The appearance of some responding clones in pre-infection memory suggested that cross-reactive memory joined.

MiXCR was run by TCRdb on the 5' RACE reads, yielding one entry per CDR3 protein. The table lists approximately 570,000 distinct CDR3 sequences, more than 15% of them singletons. Germline loops: CDR1 KGHDR, CDR2 SFDVKD. V trimming: 2 bases; J trimming: 4 bases; junction bases outside the gene matches: 13. This CDR3 has 18 amino acids. The sequence derives from an adult woman who had mild COVID-19 (a few samples of this study predate the infection). Cell type and time point are not known. The chain combines TRBV24-1 with TRBJ2-3, with 8 positions matching TRBD2. What was sequenced was PBMCs or a T cell subset sorted from them (not recorded which). CDR3 region: CATSDSFGPGGKPDTQYF. In DNA, the CDR3 is TGTGCCACCAGTGATTCCTTCGGACCGGGAGGGAAGCCAGATACGCAGTATTTT.